A selection of T cell receptor beta chains follows, all from one sample in a study of cytomegalovirus exposure and HLA in healthy donors. Libraries were prepared by immunoSEQ multiplex PCR; TCRdb keeps only in-frame clonotypes and omits some of them. This sample has about 200,000 clones, with 83% found just once. Sequencing was carried out using PBMCs. Receptors originate from a girl between 10 and 17 years old in good health and CMV-seronegative. The CDR3 runs from the conserved cysteine through the conserved F or W. The D gene is left open where the match is weak. Not all rows give a size; the values are once, few, many and, for expanded clones, a class.

d_gene: .; v_gene: TRBV4-1; j_gene: TRBJ1-1; abundance: .; CDR3nt: TGCGCCAGCAGCCACCTTCTACGGGACACTTACACTGAAGCTTTCTTT; CDR3aa: CASSHLLRDTYTEAFF
d_gene: .; v_gene: TRBV6-5; j_gene: TRBJ2-3; abundance: .; CDR3nt: TGTGCCAGCAGTTACGGCAAACTAGGCGATACAGATACGCAGTATTTT; CDR3aa: CASSYGKLGDTDTQYF
d_gene: TRBD1; v_gene: TRBV10-3; j_gene: TRBJ2-5; abundance: .; CDR3nt: TGTGCCATCAGTGAGTCTGCGACAGGGGGGAGGAAGACCCAGTACTTC; CDR3aa: CAISESATGGRKTQYF
d_gene: .; v_gene: TRBV11-2; j_gene: TRBJ2-7; abundance: .; CDR3nt: TGTGCCAGCAGCCCCGGGAACTCCTACGAGCAGTACTTC; CDR3aa: CASSPGNSYEQYF
d_gene: .; v_gene: TRBV2; j_gene: TRBJ2-3; abundance: .; CDR3nt: TGTGCCAGCAGAGGATCGACAGATAGCACAGATACGCAGTATTTT; CDR3aa: CASRGSTDSTDTQYF
d_gene: .; v_gene: TRBV10-2; j_gene: TRBJ2-3; abundance: .; CDR3nt: TGCGCCAGCAGAGGAGCGGCCACAGATACGCAGTATTTT; CDR3aa: CASRGAATDTQYF
d_gene: TRBD2; v_gene: TRBV29-1; j_gene: TRBJ2-7; abundance: .; CDR3nt: TGCAGCGTTGACACCGGGACTAGCGGACCCTACGAGCAGTACTTC; CDR3aa: CSVDTGTSGPYEQYF
d_gene: .; v_gene: TRBV9; j_gene: TRBJ2-7; abundance: once; CDR3nt: TGTGCCAGCAGCGTAGAGGGACATACGATCTACGAGCAGTACTTC; CDR3aa: CASSVEGHTIYEQYF
d_gene: TRBD2; v_gene: TRBV6-4; j_gene: TRBJ2-1; abundance: few; CDR3nt: TGTGCCACCGCCTTGGCTAGCGGGAGTAATGAGCAGTTCTTC; CDR3aa: CATALASGSNEQFF
d_gene: TRBD2; v_gene: TRBV18; j_gene: TRBJ2-1; abundance: few; CDR3nt: TGTGCCAGCTCACCTCCGCCGGGACTAGCGGGGAAGGAGTTCTTC; CDR3aa: CASSPPPGLAGKEFF
d_gene: .; v_gene: TRBV5-1; j_gene: TRBJ2-7; abundance: once; CDR3nt: TGCGCCAGCAGCTTGGTCGGCGCGGGGGAGCAGTACTTC; CDR3aa: CASSLVGAGEQYF
d_gene: TRBD1; v_gene: TRBV19; j_gene: TRBJ2-3; abundance: .; CDR3nt: TGTGCCAGTAGTATTTTGGCGGGGACAGGGGAAAATTCAGATACGCAGTATTTT; CDR3aa: CASSILAGTGENSDTQYF
d_gene: .; v_gene: TRBV7-3; j_gene: TRBJ2-6; abundance: once; CDR3nt: TGTGCCAGCAGCCTAAGATCAGGGATCTCTGGGGCCAACGTCCTGACTTTC; CDR3aa: CASSLRSGISGANVLTF
d_gene: TRBD1; v_gene: TRBV28; j_gene: TRBJ1-2; abundance: .; CDR3nt: TGTGCCAGCAGGGGACAGGGGGCGGAAGGCTACACCTTC; CDR3aa: CASRGQGAEGYTF
d_gene: .; v_gene: TRBV2; j_gene: TRBJ1-4; abundance: .; CDR3nt: TGTGCCAGCAGTACAGGGTTCTTAGGAGAAAAACTGTTTTTT; CDR3aa: CASSTGFLGEKLFF
d_gene: .; v_gene: TRBV14; j_gene: TRBJ2-7; abundance: .; CDR3nt: TGTGCCAGCAGCCAGACAGGACCTTGGGGCGAGCAGTACTTC; CDR3aa: CASSQTGPWGEQYF
d_gene: .; v_gene: TRBV27; j_gene: TRBJ2-7; abundance: .; CDR3nt: TGTGCCAGCAGTTTTGGACAGACCTACGAGCAGTACTTC; CDR3aa: CASSFGQTYEQYF
d_gene: TRBD1; v_gene: TRBV19; j_gene: TRBJ2-7; abundance: .; CDR3nt: TGTGCCAGTAGTTCAGGGACAGTCTACGAGCAGTACTTC; CDR3aa: CASSSGTVYEQYF
d_gene: .; v_gene: TRBV19; j_gene: TRBJ1-5; abundance: .; CDR3nt: TGTGCCAGTAGGGGGATGACAGTCTTCGGTTTTCAGCCCCAGCATTTT; CDR3aa: CASRGMTVFGFQPQHF
d_gene: TRBD2; v_gene: TRBV10-1; j_gene: TRBJ2-3; abundance: .; CDR3nt: TGCGCCAGCGGACTAGCGGGGAAGTTGCCAGATACGCAGTATTTT; CDR3aa: CASGLAGKLPDTQYF
d_gene: TRBD2; v_gene: TRBV29-1; j_gene: TRBJ2-3; abundance: few; CDR3nt: TGCAGCGTTGATGAGTCCGGGAGCGGGGCAGATACGCAGTATTTT; CDR3aa: CSVDESGSGADTQYF
d_gene: .; v_gene: TRBV6-5; j_gene: TRBJ1-1; abundance: .; CDR3nt: TGTGCCAGCAGTCGGGGGGGGCATAGAGCTTTCTTT; CDR3aa: CASSRGGHRAFF
d_gene: TRBD1; v_gene: TRBV7-3; j_gene: TRBJ2-1; abundance: .; CDR3nt: TGTGCCAGCAGCTTAACACAGGGGTCCTACAATGAGCAGTTCTTC; CDR3aa: CASSLTQGSYNEQFF
d_gene: .; v_gene: TRBV5-1; j_gene: TRBJ1-3; abundance: .; CDR3nt: TGCGCCAGCAGCTTGGCCGGAGTCTCTGGAAACACCATATATTTT; CDR3aa: CASSLAGVSGNTIYF
d_gene: TRBD1; v_gene: TRBV4-3; j_gene: TRBJ1-5; abundance: .; CDR3nt: TGCGCCAGCAGCCAAGGAGACAGGGCCAGCAATCAGCCCCAGCATTTT; CDR3aa: CASSQGDRASNQPQHF
d_gene: TRBD1; v_gene: TRBV6-6; j_gene: TRBJ1-5; abundance: .; CDR3nt: TGTGCCAGCAGCCGGGGGACAGGGGTCAATCAGCCCCAGCATTTT; CDR3aa: CASSRGTGVNQPQHF
d_gene: .; v_gene: TRBV18; j_gene: TRBJ2-7; abundance: .; CDR3nt: TGTGCCAGCTCACCCGAAGCGGTGAGCTCCTACGAGCAGTACTTC; CDR3aa: CASSPEAVSSYEQYF
d_gene: .; v_gene: TRBV19; j_gene: TRBJ2-2; abundance: .; CDR3nt: TGTGCCAGTAGTGCGGGACAGATACTCACCGGGGAGCTGTTTTTT; CDR3aa: CASSAGQILTGELFF
d_gene: .; v_gene: TRBV28; j_gene: TRBJ1-1; abundance: .; CDR3nt: TGTGCCAGCAGATTCCGACAGCAGAACACTGAAGCTTTCTTT; CDR3aa: CASRFRQQNTEAFF
d_gene: .; v_gene: TRBV15; j_gene: TRBJ2-1; abundance: .; CDR3nt: TGTGCCACCAGCAGAGAAGCCCCCGAGAATTATGATGAGCAGTTCTTC; CDR3aa: CATSREAPENYDEQFF
d_gene: TRBD1; v_gene: TRBV5-1; j_gene: TRBJ2-5; abundance: .; CDR3nt: TGCGCCAGCAGCTTCGCCCGCTCAACAGGGGGCCTTTTTAAAGAGTACTTC; CDR3aa: CASSFARSTGGLFKEYF
d_gene: TRBD1; v_gene: TRBV7-2; j_gene: TRBJ2-3; abundance: .; CDR3nt: TGTGCCAGCAGCTTATCACCGGGACAGGGTGGGGCAGATACGCAGTATTTT; CDR3aa: CASSLSPGQGGADTQYF
d_gene: .; v_gene: TRBV30; j_gene: TRBJ2-5; abundance: .; CDR3nt: TGTGCCTGGAGTCGCGGTCTCAGAGCAGGGGCCATGGAGACCCAGTACTTC; CDR3aa: CAWSRGLRAGAMETQYF
d_gene: .; v_gene: TRBV19; j_gene: TRBJ2-7; abundance: .; CDR3nt: TGTGCCAGTAGCCTTATCCACGAGCAGTACTTC; CDR3aa: CASSLIHEQYF
d_gene: TRBD1; v_gene: TRBV14; j_gene: TRBJ2-7; abundance: .; CDR3nt: TGTGCCAGCAGCCGGGACAGGGTAAGCGAGCAGTACTTC; CDR3aa: CASSRDRVSEQYF
d_gene: .; v_gene: TRBV5-4; j_gene: TRBJ2-5; abundance: .; CDR3nt: TGTGCCAGCAGCTTGTCTGTGCTACAAGAGACCCAGTACTTC; CDR3aa: CASSLSVLQETQYF
d_gene: .; v_gene: TRBV4-1; j_gene: TRBJ2-4; abundance: .; CDR3nt: TGCGCCAGCAGCCATAGGTTTAGGGGGACGGAGGCCAAAAACATTCAGTACTTC; CDR3aa: CASSHRFRGTEAKNIQYF
d_gene: .; v_gene: TRBV25-1; j_gene: TRBJ1-1; abundance: .; CDR3nt: TGTGCCAGCAGGGAGACTGGTATGAACACTGAAGCTTTCTTT; CDR3aa: CASRETGMNTEAFF
d_gene: .; v_gene: TRBV10-1; j_gene: TRBJ2-1; abundance: .; CDR3nt: TGCGCCAGCAGTGAGGAAGCAATCGATGAGCAGTTCTTC; CDR3aa: CASSEEAIDEQFF